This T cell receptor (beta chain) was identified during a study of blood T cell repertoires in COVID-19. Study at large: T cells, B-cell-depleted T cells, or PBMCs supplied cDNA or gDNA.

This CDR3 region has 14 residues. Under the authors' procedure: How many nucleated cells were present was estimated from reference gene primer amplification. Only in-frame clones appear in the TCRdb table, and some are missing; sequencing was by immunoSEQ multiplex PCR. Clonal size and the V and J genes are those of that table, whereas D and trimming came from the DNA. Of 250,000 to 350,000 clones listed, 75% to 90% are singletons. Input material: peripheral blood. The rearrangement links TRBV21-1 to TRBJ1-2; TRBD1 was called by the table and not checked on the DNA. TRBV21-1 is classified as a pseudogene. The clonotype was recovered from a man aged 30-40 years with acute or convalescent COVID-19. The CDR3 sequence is CASSLGQANYGYTF. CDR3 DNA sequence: TGTGCCAGCAGTTTAGGACAAGCCAACTATGGCTACACCTTC.